The 29 T cell receptor beta chains listed next were all sequenced from one sample in a study of identical twins. TCRdb called the 5' RACE reads again in MiXCR, with one record for every CDR3 protein. The table includes 1.5 million to 2 million distinct CDR3 sequences, around 33% detected once. Material: cord blood. The receptors were gathered from a newborn girl in good health.

This chain joins TRBV27 and TRBJ2-1; 9 nucleotides match TRBD2. The CDR3 runs 21 residues. After removal of 5 bases from V and 1 base from J, the junction contained 21 bases not matched to a gene. The germline CDR1 and CDR2 sequences are MNHEY and SMNVEV (reference sequence). For the CDR3, the DNA is TGTGCCAGCAGTGACCCACCCCCCGGGACTAGCACCCGCTTTTCCTACAATGAGCAGTTCTTC. Protein product: CASSDPPPGTSTRFSYNEQFF.

This chain uses TRBV3-1 with TRBJ2-3, with no clear D. Trimming took 0 bases from V and 6 from J, leaving 7 bases between them. This CDR3 is 13 amino acids long. CDR1 and CDR2 from the germline V gene are LGHDT and YNNKEL (reference sequence). CDR3 nucleotide sequence: TGTGCCAGCAGCCAAGATTGGCGGGATACGCAGTATTTT. This translates into CASSQDWRDTQYF.

CDR3 in amino acids: CASSVALQGPYEQYF. In DNA form, the CDR3 reads TGTGCCAGCAGCGTAGCTCTACAGGGCCCCTACGAGCAGTACTTC. V gene TRBV9 combines with J gene TRBJ2-7; tentative D call: TRBD1 (6 bases). The length of the CDR3 is 15 residues. With 0 bases removed from V and 2 bases from J, the gap between germline ends came to 12 bases. Germline CDR1 and CDR2: SGDLS and YYNGEE. The entire variable domain, with the rest obtained from reference TRBV9 and TRBJ2-7, is as follows: DSGVTQTPKHLITATGQRVTLRCSPRSGDLSVYWYQQSLDQGLQFLIQYYNGEERAKGNILERFSAQQFPDLHSELNLSSLELGDSALYFCASSVALQGPYEQYFGPGTRLTVT.

This chain links TRBV10-1 with TRBJ2-2; D ambiguous. The V gene lost 5 bases and the J gene lost 6 bases, with 16 bases spanning the gap. The CDR3 has 15 residues. Germline V gene sequence: CDR1 WNHNN, CDR2 SYGVQD (reference sequence). The CDR3 coding sequence is TGCGCCAGCAGTCTAAGGGCCATGGGTGCCGGGGAGCTGTTTTTT. Its translation is CASSLRAMGAGELFF.

This clonotype was picked up a small number of times. This chain connects TRBV7-9 to TRBJ2-7, with TRBD1 matching 9 bases. The CDR3 consists of 15 residues. Germline-derived CDR1 and CDR2 are SEHNR and FQNEAQ (reference sequence). The trim removed 6 bases at V and 4 bases at J, leaving 10 bases unmatched. The CDR3 nucleotides are TGTGCCAGCAGAGGACAGGGGCCATCGATTTACGAGCAGTACTTC. This sequence encodes CASRGQGPSIYEQYF.

The CDR3 bases are TGTGCCAGCAGTGGGGTTTATAGCAATCAGCCCCAGCATTTT. This gives the protein CASSGVYSNQPQHF. This sequence joins TRBV27 and TRBJ1-5; no firm D call. V lost 5 bases, J lost 0 bases, and 8 bases lay in between. Germline V gives CDR1 MNHEY, CDR2 SMNVEV (reference sequence). The CDR3 totals 14 residues.

A word on this clonotype: The junction departs from the called germline gene at one end, perhaps through a read error. This rearrangement joins TRBV7-2 to TRBJ2-5; no clear D. CDR1 and CDR2 (germline): SGHTA, FQGNSA. The CDR3 spans 15 residues. CDR3: CASSLALDLFKTQYF. The CDR3 DNA follows: TGTGCCAGCAGCTTAGCGCTAGACTTATTCAAGACCCAGTACTTT.

This sequence joins TRBV5-6 and TRBJ2-1, with TRBD1 matching over 8 bases. V was pared by 2 bases and J by 3 bases, with 16 bases of the junction left unmatched. CDR1 and CDR2 from the germline V gene are SGHDT and YYEEEE. The CDR3 is made up of 19 amino acids. The CDR3 DNA is TGTGCCAGCAGCTTCGACAGGGGAAGAATACGGTATATCTACAATGAGCAGTTCTTC. It specifies CASSFDRGRIRYIYNEQFF.

The chain joins TRBV12-3 or TRBV12-4 to TRBJ2-7, with D perhaps assigned TRBD1 or TRBD2 (5 bases each). V lost 3 bases to trimming and J lost 0 bases, with 15 bases between them. The CDR3 runs to 16 residues. CDR3 nucleotide sequence: TGTGCCAGCAGTTTTTCCAGAGGGGAAAGCTCCTACGAGCAGTACTTC. Protein sequence: CASSFSRGESSYEQYF.

This clonotype was counted between two and nine times. V and J are TRBV19 and TRBJ2-1; D possibly corresponds to TRBD2 (6 bases). Trimming left V 3 bases short and J 4 bases short, with 19 bases between. Germline loops: CDR1 LNHDA, CDR2 SQIVND (reference sequence). This CDR3 has 17 residues. CDR3 region: CASSIKPFKRAYNEQFF. DNA of the CDR3: TGTGCCAGTAGTATCAAACCCTTCAAGCGGGCGTACAATGAGCAGTTCTTC.

This clonotype was detected a few times. The chain employs TRBV2 and TRBJ1-4, with TRBD1 as a possible D gene (6 bases). Trimming shortened V by 8 bases and J by 2 bases, and 12 bases separated the two germline ends. Germline V gives CDR1 SNHLY, CDR2 FYNNEI. The CDR3 runs to 14 residues. CDR3: CASYREVTNEKLFF. CDR3 in DNA: TGTGCCAGCTACAGGGAGGTGACTAATGAAAAACTGTTTTTT.

There are a few counts of this clonotype. The CDR3 DNA reads TGTGCCAGCAGTGAATCGGGGGGCCTGAATCAGCCCCAGCATTTT. Residues: CASSESGGLNQPQHF. This chain links TRBV25-1 with TRBJ1-5, with a possible D match to TRBD1 (6 bases). V lost 1 base to trimming and J lost 4 bases, with 11 bases between them. The germline CDR1 and CDR2 sequences are MGHDK and SYGVNS. This CDR3 spans 15 amino acids.

A remark on this clonotype: With a much larger clone just one base away, this may be a read error. This sequence joins TRBV5-1 and TRBJ2-1; a weak D match, TRBD1 (6 bases). Trimming removed 4 bases at V and 10 bases at J, with 18 bases between. CDR3 length: 14 residues. Per the germline V gene, CDR1 is SGHRS and CDR2 is YFSETQ. CDR3 coding DNA: TGCGCCAGCAGCCCTCTCGGGACAAACTACGAGCAGTTCTTC. It specifies CASSPLGTNYEQFF.

The chain couples TRBV21-1 to TRBJ1-5. TRBV21-1 is reported as a pseudogene. The CDR3 has 19 residues. CDR3 amino acids: CASSKGPLYFLYSNQPLHF. As DNA, the CDR3 is TGTGCCAGCAGCAAAGGGCCCCTATATTTCCTTTATAGCAATCAGCCCCTGCATTTT.

In its sample, this clonotype was seen a few times. The chain joins TRBV11-2 to TRBJ2-3; no clear D. V was trimmed by 3 bases and J by 3 bases, leaving 13 bases between them. Germline V gives CDR1 SGHAT, CDR2 FQNNGV. There are 15 residues in the CDR3. The CDR3 nucleotides read TGTGCCAGCAGCTTGAGCCACGTTCGGACAGATACGCAGTATTTT. Translated, it gives CASSLSHVRTDTQYF. The full variable domain, completed using reference TRBV11-2 and TRBJ2-3, is EAGVAQSPRYKIIEKRQSVAFWCNPISGHATLYWYQQILGQGPKLLIQFQNNGVVDDSQLPKDRFSAERLKGVDSTLKIQPAKLEDSAVYLCASSLSHVRTDTQYFGPGTRLTVL.

This clonotype showed up just a few times. J is TRBJ1-4 and V is TRBV7-9, with D maybe TRBD1 (6 bases). CDR3 length: 16 residues. Deletions cut 5 bases from V and 6 bases from J, with 19 bases between. CDR1 SEHNR and CDR2 FQNEAQ come from the germline V gene (reference sequence). The CDR3 DNA is TGTGCCAGCAGCCACCAAGTTGGGGGCGGGCATGAAAAACTGTTTTTT. It is translated as CASSHQVGGGHEKLFF.

The chain is built from TRBV6-1 and TRBJ1-5, with 8 bases that match TRBD1. This CDR3 has 15 residues. V trimming: 8 bases; J trimming: 5 bases; junction bases outside the gene matches: 11. Germline assignment: CDR1 MNHNS and CDR2 SASEGT. The CDR3 nucleotides are TGTGCCAGCGGGTCACCAGGGGGCCTGGATCAGCCCCAGCATTTT. Translated, it gives CASGSPGGLDQPQHF.

This clonotype was seen only a few times. The chain recombines TRBV6-1 with TRBJ2-3, with D perhaps TRBD1 (5 bases). This CDR3 is built from 14 residues. Germline values: CDR1 MNHNS, CDR2 SASEGT. Trimming took off 4 bases at V and 2 bases at J, with 10 bases between the two ends. CDR3 sequence reads: CASSGTPFTDTQYF. DNA for the CDR3: TGTGCCAGCAGTGGGACACCATTCACAGATACGCAGTATTTT.

This clonotype came up a few times. The chain employs TRBV7-2 and TRBJ1-5; D not certain. V lost 1 base and J 1 base, leaving 11 bases between the germline ends. Germline-derived CDR1 and CDR2 are SGHTA and FQGNSA. The CDR3 is made up of 16 amino acids. The CDR3 reads CASSLGRVGSNQPQHF. For the CDR3, the DNA is TGTGCCAGCAGCTTAGGTAGGGTTGGGAGCAATCAGCCCCAGCATTTT.

This chain connects TRBV14 to TRBJ2-6, with 8 bases lining up with TRBD2. V was pared by 4 bases and J by 0 bases, with 5 bases of the junction left unmatched. This CDR3 spans 17 amino acids. The germline gives CDR1 SGHDN, CDR2 FVKESK. This CDR3 is CASSPGLASSGANVLTF. CDR3 coding DNA: TGTGCCAGCAGCCCCGGACTAGCTAGCTCTGGGGCCAACGTCCTGACTTTC.

This clonotype was picked up a small number of times. The genes are TRBV20-1 and TRBJ1-2, with TRBD1 matching 9 bases. The length of the CDR3 is 12 residues. Trimming cost V 2 bases and J 8 bases; bases outside gene matches: 3. CDR1 DFQATT and CDR2 SNEGSKA come from the germline V gene (reference sequence). The CDR3 nucleotides are TGCAGTGCTAGACGGGACAGGGAGGGCTACACCTTC. Translating it yields CSARRDREGYTF.

V and J are TRBV2 and TRBJ2-3, with TRBD1 matching over 10 bases. The CDR3 sequence is 13 residues long. In germline, CDR1 is SNHLY, CDR2 FYNNEI. J gave up 5 bases and V 10 bases, and 6 bases lay outside the gene matches. For the CDR3, the DNA is TGTGCCATCTCCGGGACAGGGGAAGATACGCAGTATTTT. It specifies CAISGTGEDTQYF.

Points on this clonotype: This may be a read error: a much more frequent sequence differs by one nucleotide. V usage is TRBV4-2 and J usage is TRBJ2-5; tentatively, D is TRBD2 (6 bases). The DNA end favors TRBJ2-7, so the J call may be wrong. The CDR3 runs to 17 residues. Germline values: CDR1 LGHNA, CDR2 YNFKEQ. The CDR3 DNA sequence: TGTGCCGGCAGCCAAGGACTGGGAGCGGGTAACAGCTACGAGCAGTACTTC. This codes for CAGSQGLGAGNSYEQYF.

Many counts were recorded for this clonotype. CDR3 bases: TGTGCCAGCAGTTTGAACGCCCGACGAACTTATGGCTACACCTTC. It encodes CASSLNARRTYGYTF. The gene calls are TRBV12-3 or TRBV12-4 and TRBJ1-2; D not certain. The CDR3 length is 15 residues. V lost 3 bases to trimming and J lost 5 bases, with 16 bases between them.

This clonotype was observed a handful of times. V is TRBV6-5 and J is TRBJ2-5, with TRBD1 matching 10 bases. The last part of the DNA fits TRBJ2-7 better; the J call may be wrong. The CDR3 loop spans 21 amino acids. The germline gives CDR1 MNHEY, CDR2 SVGAGI. CDR3 amino acids: CASSYSIANVRDRGIGYEQYF. CDR3 bases: TGTGCCAGCAGTTACTCGATTGCCAATGTCCGGGACAGGGGAATAGGCTACGAGCAGTACTTC.

The chain has TRBV9 and TRBJ1-2; TRBD1 matches at 9 bases. Trimming took 4 bases from V and 1 from J; bases not matched to a gene: 5. CDR1 is SGDLS, CDR2 YYNGEE, per germline. This CDR3 has 15 amino acids. CDR3: CASSIGQGYNYGYTF. The CDR3 DNA sequence: TGTGCCAGCAGCATCGGACAGGGGTATAACTATGGCTACACCTTC.

The chain uses TRBV28 and TRBJ1-2; D is uncertain. V gave up 8 bases and J gave up 4 bases, with 14 bases separating them. The germline V gene encodes CDR1 MDHEN and CDR2 SYDVKM. This CDR3 region has 13 residues. This CDR3 is CASDQVRGYGYTF. As DNA, the CDR3 is TGTGCCAGCGACCAGGTCAGAGGCTATGGCTACACCTTC.

A few counts support this clonotype. The rearrangement links TRBV28 to TRBJ1-2, with 9 bases lining up with TRBD1. Germline lookup yields CDR1 MDHEN and CDR2 SYDVKM. The CDR3 runs to 14 residues. The V segment lost 7 bases and the J segment 3 bases; nucleotides outside the gene matches: 6. CDR3 amino acids: CASTTGGSYYGYTF. The CDR3 DNA sequence: TGTGCCAGCACCACAGGGGGCTCCTACTATGGCTACACCTTC.

Only a few counts were recorded for this clonotype. The rearrangement joins TRBV28 to TRBJ1-6; tentative D call: TRBD1 (5 bases). Deletions cut 7 bases from V and 5 bases from J, with 15 bases between. Germline values: CDR1 MDHEN, CDR2 SYDVKM. CDR3 length: 15 residues. In nucleotides, the CDR3 is TGTGCCAGCACCCCGGGGCAGGCCAATAATTCACCCCTCCACTTT. This encodes CASTPGQANNSPLHF.